This T cell receptor beta chain was found in a study of T cells in Graves' hyperthyroidism and ophthalmopathy. Overall study context: Peripheral blood draws took place at initial diagnosis, ahead of any treatment.

Broader study findings: A model of 13 V-J pairs discriminated ophthalmopathy from stable hyperthyroidism.

Patients with uncontrolled infections, other autoimmune diseases, pregnancy or lactation were excluded. Using around 10 ml of fresh peripheral blood, PBMCs were prepared. RNA transcripts were the template for amplifying TCR beta CDR3 regions. HTBI primers were employed in a first-round RT-PCR of the TCR CDR3. One entry per CDR3 protein, called by TCRdb with MiXCR from the multiplex PCR reads. Of a few hundred thousand distinct CDR3 sequences in the sample, roughly 25% were seen once. Regarding this clonotype: The target antigen is unknown.

The sequenced sample was blood. This clonotype originated in a middle-aged man with Graves' hyperthyroidism.

Written as DNA, the CDR3 is TGTGCCAGCAGGTCGGCCCAGGGAGACACTGAAGCTTTCTTT. Protein sequence: CASRSAQGDTEAFF. This sequence joins TRBV5-4 and TRBJ1-1; the D gene is possibly TRBD1 (5 bases). Germline V gives CDR1 SGHNT, CDR2 YYREEE (reference sequence). CDR3 length: 14 amino acids. The V and J ends lost 5 bases and 3 bases respectively, with 14 bases between them.